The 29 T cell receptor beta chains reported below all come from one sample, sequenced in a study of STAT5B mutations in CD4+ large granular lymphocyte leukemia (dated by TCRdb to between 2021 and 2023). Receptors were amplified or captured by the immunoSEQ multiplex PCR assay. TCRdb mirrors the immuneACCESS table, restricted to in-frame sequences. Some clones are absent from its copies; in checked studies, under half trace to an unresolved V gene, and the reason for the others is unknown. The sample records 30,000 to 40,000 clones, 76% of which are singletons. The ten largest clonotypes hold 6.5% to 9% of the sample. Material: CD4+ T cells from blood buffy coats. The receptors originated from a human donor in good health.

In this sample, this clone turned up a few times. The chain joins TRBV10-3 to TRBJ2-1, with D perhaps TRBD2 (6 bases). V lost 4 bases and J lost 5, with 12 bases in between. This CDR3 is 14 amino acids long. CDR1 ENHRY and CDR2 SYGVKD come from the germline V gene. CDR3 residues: CAISVAEDNNEQFF. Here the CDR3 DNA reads TGTGCCATCAGTGTAGCGGAGGACAACAATGAGCAGTTCTTC.

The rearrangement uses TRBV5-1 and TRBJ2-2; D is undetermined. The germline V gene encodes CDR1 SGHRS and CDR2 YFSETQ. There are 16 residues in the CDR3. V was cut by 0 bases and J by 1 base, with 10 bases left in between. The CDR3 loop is CASSLVESGNTGELFF. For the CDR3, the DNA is TGCGCCAGCAGCTTGGTAGAGTCCGGGAACACCGGGGAGCTGTTTTTT.

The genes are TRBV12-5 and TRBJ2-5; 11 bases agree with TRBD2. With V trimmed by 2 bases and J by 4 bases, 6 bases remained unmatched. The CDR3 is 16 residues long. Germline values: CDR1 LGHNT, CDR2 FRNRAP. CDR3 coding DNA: TGTGCTAGTGGTTTGAAACTAGCGGGAGAACCAGAGACCCAGTACTTC. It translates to CASGLKLAGEPETQYF.

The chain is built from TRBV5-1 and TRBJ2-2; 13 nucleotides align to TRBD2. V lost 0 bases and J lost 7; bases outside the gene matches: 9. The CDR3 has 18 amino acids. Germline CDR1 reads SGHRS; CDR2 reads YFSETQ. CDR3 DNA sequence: TGCGCCAGCAGCTTGGCCCCTACTAGCGGGGGGGCCTTCGGGGAGCTGTTTTTT. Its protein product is CASSLAPTSGGAFGELFF.

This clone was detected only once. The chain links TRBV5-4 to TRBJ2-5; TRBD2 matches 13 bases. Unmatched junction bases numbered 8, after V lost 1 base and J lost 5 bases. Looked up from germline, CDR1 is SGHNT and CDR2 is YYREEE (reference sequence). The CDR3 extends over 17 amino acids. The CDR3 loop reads CASSLPTSGRGWETQYF. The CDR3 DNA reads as TGTGCCAGCAGCTTGCCAACTAGCGGGAGGGGGTGGGAGACCCAGTACTTC.

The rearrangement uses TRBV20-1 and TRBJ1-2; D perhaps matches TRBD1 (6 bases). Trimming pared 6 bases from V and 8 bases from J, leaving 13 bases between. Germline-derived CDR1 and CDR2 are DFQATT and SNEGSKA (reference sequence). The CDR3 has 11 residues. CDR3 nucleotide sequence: TGCAGTGCCAGAAAAGGGGGGGGCTACACCTTC. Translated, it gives CSARKGGGYTF.

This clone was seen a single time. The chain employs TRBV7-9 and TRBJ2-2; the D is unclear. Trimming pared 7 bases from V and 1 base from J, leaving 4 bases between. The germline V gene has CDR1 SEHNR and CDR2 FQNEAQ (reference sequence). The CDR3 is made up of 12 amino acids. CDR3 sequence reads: CASNQNTGELFF. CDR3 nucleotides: TGTGCCAGCAACCAGAACACCGGGGAGCTGTTTTTT. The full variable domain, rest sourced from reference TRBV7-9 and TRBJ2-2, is DTGVSQNPRHKITKRGQNVTFRCDPISEHNRLYWYRQTLGQGPEFLTYFQNEAQLEKSRLLSDRFSAERPKGSFSTLEIQRTEQGDSAMYLCASNQNTGELFFGEGSRLTVL.

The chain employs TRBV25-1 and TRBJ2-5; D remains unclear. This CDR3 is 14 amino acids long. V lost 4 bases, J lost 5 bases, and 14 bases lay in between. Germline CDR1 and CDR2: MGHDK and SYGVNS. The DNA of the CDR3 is TGTGCCAGCAGTGTCTGGGGTGGGATGGAGACCCAGTACTTC. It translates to CASSVWGGMETQYF.

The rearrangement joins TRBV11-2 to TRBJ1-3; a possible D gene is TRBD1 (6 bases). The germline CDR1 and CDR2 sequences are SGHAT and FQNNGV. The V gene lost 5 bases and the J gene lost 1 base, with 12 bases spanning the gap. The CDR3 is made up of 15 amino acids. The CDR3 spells CASSIQTGSGNTIYF. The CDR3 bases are TGTGCCAGCAGCATTCAAACAGGGTCTGGAAACACCATATATTTT. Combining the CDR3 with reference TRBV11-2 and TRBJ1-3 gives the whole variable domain EAGVAQSPRYKIIEKRQSVAFWCNPISGHATLYWYQQILGQGPKLLIQFQNNGVVDDSQLPKDRFSAERLKGVDSTLKIQPAKLEDSAVYLCASSIQTGSGNTIYFGEGSWLTVV.

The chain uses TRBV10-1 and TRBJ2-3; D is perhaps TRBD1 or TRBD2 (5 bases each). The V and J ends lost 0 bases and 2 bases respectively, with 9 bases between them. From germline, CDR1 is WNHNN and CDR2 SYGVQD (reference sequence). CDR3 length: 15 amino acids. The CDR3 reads CASSESGVPTDTQYF. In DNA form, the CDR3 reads TGCGCCAGCAGTGAGTCGGGGGTACCCACAGATACGCAGTATTTT.

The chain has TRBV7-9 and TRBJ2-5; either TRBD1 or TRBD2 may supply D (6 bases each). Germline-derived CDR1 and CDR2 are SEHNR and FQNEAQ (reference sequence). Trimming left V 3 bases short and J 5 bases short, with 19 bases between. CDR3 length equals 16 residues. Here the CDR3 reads CASSFSSQRRGETQYF. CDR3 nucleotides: TGTGCCAGCAGCTTTTCTAGCCAAAGGAGGGGGGAGACCCAGTACTTC.

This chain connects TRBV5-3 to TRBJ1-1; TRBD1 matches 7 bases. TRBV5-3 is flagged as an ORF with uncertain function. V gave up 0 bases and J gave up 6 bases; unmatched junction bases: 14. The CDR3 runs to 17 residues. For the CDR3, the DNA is TGTGCCAGAAGCTTGGACAGGGGTTTTGGGCTGGTTTCTGAAGCTTTCTTT. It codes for CARSLDRGFGLVSEAFF.

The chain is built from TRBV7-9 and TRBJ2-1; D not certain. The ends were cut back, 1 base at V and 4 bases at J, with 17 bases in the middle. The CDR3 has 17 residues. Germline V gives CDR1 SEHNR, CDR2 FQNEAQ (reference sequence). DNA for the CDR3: TGTGCCAGCAGCTTAGATCTCTTGGGATGGTCGTACAATGAGCAGTTCTTC. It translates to CASSLDLLGWSYNEQFF. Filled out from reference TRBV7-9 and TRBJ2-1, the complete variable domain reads DTGVSQNPRHKITKRGQNVTFRCDPISEHNRLYWYRQTLGQGPEFLTYFQNEAQLEKSRLLSDRFSAERPKGSFSTLEIQRTEQGDSAMYLCASSLDLLGWSYNEQFFGPGTRLTVL.

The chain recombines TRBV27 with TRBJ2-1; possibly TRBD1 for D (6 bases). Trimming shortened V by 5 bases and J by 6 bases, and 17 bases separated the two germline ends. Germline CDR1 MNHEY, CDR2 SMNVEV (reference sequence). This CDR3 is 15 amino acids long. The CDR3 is CASSPAELGGNEQFF. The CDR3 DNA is TGTGCCAGCAGTCCCGCGGAGCTAGGGGGCAATGAGCAGTTCTTC.

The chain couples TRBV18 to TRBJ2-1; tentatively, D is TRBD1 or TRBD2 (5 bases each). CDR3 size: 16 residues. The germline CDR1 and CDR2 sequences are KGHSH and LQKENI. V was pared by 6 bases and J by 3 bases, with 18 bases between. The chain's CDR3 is CASSHYSGTNYNEQFF. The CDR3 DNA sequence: TGTGCCAGCTCCCATTATTCGGGGACGAACTACAATGAGCAGTTCTTC.

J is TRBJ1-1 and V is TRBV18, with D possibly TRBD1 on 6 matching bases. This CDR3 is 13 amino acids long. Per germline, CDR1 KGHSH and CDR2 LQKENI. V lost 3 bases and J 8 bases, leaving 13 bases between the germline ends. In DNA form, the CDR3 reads TGTGCCAGCTCACCCACTCCCGGGACAGAAGCTTTCTTT. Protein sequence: CASSPTPGTEAFF.

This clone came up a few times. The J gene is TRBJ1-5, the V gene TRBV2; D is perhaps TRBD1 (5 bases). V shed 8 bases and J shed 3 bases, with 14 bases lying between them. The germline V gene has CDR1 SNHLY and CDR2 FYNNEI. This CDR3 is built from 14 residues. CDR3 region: CASAREGANQPQHF. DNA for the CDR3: TGTGCCAGCGCCCGGGAAGGGGCCAATCAGCCCCAGCATTTT.

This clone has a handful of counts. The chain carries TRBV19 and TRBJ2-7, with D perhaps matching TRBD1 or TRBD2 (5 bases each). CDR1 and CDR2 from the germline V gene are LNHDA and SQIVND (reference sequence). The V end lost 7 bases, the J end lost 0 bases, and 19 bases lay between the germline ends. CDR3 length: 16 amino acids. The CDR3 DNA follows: TGTGCCAGTAATCCTGGTGGTCCAGGGAGCTCCTACGAGCAGTACTTC. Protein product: CASNPGGPGSSYEQYF. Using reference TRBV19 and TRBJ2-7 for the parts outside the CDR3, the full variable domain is DGGITQSPKYLFRKEGQNVTLSCEQNLNHDAMYWYRQDPGQGLRLIYYSQIVNDFQKGDIAEGYSVSREKKESFPLTVTSAQKNPTAFYLCASNPGGPGSSYEQYFGPGTRLTVT.

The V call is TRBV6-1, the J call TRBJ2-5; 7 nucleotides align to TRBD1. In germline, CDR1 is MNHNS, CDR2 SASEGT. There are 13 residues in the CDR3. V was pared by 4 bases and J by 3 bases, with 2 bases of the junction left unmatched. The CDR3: CASSATGEETQYF. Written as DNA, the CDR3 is TGTGCCAGCAGTGCTACAGGGGAAGAGACCCAGTACTTC.

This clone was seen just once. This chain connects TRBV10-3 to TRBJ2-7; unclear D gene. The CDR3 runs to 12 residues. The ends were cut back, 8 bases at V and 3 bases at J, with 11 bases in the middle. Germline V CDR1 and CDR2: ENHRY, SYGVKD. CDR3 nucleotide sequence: TGTGCCATCGGAGCCCTATACTACGAGCAGTACTTC. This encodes CAIGALYYEQYF.

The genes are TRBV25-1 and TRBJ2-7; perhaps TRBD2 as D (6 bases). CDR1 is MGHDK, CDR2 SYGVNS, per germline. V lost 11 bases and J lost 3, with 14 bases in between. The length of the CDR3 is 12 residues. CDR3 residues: CAVGTDYYEQYF. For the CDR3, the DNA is TGTGCCGTAGGGACTGACTACTACGAGCAGTACTTC.

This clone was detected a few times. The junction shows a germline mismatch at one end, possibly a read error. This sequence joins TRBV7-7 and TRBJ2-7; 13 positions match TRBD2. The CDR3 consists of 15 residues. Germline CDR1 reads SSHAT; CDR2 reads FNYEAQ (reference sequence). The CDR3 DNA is TGTGCTAGCAGCCCTGGACTAGCGGGGGTTGACGAGCAGTACTTC. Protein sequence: CASSPGLAGVDEQYF.

As DNA, the CDR3 is TGTGCCAGCAGCTTAGACGCTAACACAGATACGCAGTATTTT. Protein sequence: CASSLDANTDTQYF. V and J are TRBV7-2 and TRBJ2-3; no reliable D call. Germline CDR1 reads SGHTA; CDR2 reads FQGNSA. CDR3 length: 14 amino acids. The V and J ends lost 1 base and 2 bases respectively, with 7 bases between them.

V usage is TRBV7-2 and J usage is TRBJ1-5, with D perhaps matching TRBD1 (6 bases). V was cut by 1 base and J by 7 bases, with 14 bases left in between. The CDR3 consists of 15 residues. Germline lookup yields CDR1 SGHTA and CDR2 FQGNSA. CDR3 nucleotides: TGTGCCAGCAGCTTAGTCGGGGGGCAGGGACAGCCCCAGCATTTT. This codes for CASSLVGGQGQPQHF.

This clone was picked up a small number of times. CDR3 bases: TGCGCCAGCAGCTTGACCACAGGGGGCCTTGAGGAAAAACTGTTTTTT. Its translation: CASSLTTGGLEEKLFF. The chain couples TRBV5-1 to TRBJ1-4; 9 nucleotides line up with TRBD1. The CDR3 length is 16 residues. Unmatched junction bases numbered 9, after V lost 1 base and J lost 8 bases. Per the germline V gene, CDR1 is SGHRS and CDR2 is YFSETQ.

For the CDR3, the DNA is TGTGCCAGCAGCCTCCCCATAGCGGCCCACCCCCAAGAGCAGTTCTTC. Translated: CASSLPIAAHPQEQFF. The chain uses TRBV6-6 and TRBJ2-1; tentatively, D is TRBD2 (6 bases). Trimming cost V 6 bases and J 10 bases, with 25 bases left between them. From germline, CDR1 is MNHNY and CDR2 SVGAGI (reference sequence). The CDR3 sequence is 16 residues long.

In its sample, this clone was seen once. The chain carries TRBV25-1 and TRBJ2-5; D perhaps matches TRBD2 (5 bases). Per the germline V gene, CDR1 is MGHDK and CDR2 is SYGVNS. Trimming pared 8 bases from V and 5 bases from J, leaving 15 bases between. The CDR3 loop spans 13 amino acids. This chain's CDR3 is CASPRPAGETQYF. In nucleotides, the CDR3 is TGTGCCAGCCCACGGCCTGCGGGCGAGACCCAGTACTTC. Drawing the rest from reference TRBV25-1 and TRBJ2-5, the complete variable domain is EADIYQTPRYLVIGTGKKITLECSQTMGHDKMYWYQQDPGMELHLIHYSYGVNSTEKGDLSSESTVSRIRTEHFPLTLESARPSHTSQYLCASPRPAGETQYFGPGTRLLVL.

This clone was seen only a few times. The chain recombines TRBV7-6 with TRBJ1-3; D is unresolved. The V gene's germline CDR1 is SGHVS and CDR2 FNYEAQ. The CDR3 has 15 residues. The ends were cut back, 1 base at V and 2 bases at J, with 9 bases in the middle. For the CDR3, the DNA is TGTGCCAGCAGCTTAGAGATAGGGACTGGAAACACCATATATTTT. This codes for CASSLEIGTGNTIYF.

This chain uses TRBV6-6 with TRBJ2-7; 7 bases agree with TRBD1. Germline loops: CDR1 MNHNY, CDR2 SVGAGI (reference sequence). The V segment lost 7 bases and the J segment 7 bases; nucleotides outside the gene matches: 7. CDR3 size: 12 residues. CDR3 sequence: CASTPDRREQYF. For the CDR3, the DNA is TGTGCCAGCACCCCGGACAGGCGGGAGCAGTACTTC.